What follows describes a single T cell receptor (beta chain). This specimen comes from a study of blood T cell repertoires in COVID-19. Study context: In each case, the material was cDNA or gDNA derived from T cells, B-cell-depleted T cells, or PBMCs.

In the original analysis: Estimates of nucleated cell counts were drawn from the amplification of reference gene primers. The method was immunoSEQ multiplex PCR; TCRdb's version includes in-frame clones alone and lacks a portion of them. D and trimming were read from the DNA, whereas the V and J calls and clone size are those reported in that table. The repertoire holds some 190,000 clones, with roughly three quarters as singletons. Participants were aged 18 to 89 years, lived in 20 to 30 US areas, and enrolled virtually. This clonotype originated in a woman aged 45-65 years with acute COVID-19. Sequencing input: PBMCs or T cells enriched from blood (not recorded which).

CDR3 sequence reads: CASSFRGVNQPQHF. CDR3 DNA sequence: TGTGCCAGCAGTTTCAGGGGGGTAAATCAGCCCCAGCATTTT. The V gene is TRBV6-5, the J gene TRBJ1-5; TRBD1 aligns across 7 bases. Germline CDR1 MNHEY, CDR2 SVGAGI. V dropped 4 bases and J dropped 4; count of bases not matched to a gene: 4. This CDR3 has 14 residues.